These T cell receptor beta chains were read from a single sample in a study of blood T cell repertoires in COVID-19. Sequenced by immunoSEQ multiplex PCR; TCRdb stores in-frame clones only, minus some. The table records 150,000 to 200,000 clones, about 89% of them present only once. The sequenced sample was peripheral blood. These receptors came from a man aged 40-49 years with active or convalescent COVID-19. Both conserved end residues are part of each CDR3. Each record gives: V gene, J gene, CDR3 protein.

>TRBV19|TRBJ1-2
CASSIEPYRYTF
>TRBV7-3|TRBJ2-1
CASSLGTSGGSYNEQFF
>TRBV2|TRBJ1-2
CASSPQGVYGYTF
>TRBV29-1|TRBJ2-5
CSGREGETQYF
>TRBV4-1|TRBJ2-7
CASSQGQGGSYEQYF
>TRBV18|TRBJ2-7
CASSPKTGTGAYEQYF
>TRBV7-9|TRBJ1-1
CASSFTPDRTVENTEAFF
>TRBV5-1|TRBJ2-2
CASQGAANTGELFF
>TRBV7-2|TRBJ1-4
CASSLDRFNEKLFF
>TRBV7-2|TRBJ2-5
CASSLVGGVEEETQYF
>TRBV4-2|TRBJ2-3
CASSRRSGVAGGSSTDTQYF
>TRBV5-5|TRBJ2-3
CASSFGSGGQDTQYF
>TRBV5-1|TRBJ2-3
CASSTYRGADTQYF
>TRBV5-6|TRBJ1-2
CASSWTGIGYGYTF
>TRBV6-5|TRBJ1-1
CASSSSSGGRTEAFF
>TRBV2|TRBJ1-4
CASTGGTNEKLFF
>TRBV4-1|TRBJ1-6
CASSHPPGEPLHF
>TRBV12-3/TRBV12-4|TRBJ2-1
CASIRTGNNEQFF
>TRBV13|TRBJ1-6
CASSLGRVYNSPLHF
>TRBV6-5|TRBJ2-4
CASSPLDRAGNIQYF
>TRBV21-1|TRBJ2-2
CASSNPTGNFRDTGELFF
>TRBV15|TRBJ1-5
CATSRDRGQPQHF
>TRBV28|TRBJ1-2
CASSFGTANYGYTF
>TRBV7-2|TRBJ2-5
CASSLVEGQETQYF
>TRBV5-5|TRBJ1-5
CASSWGQGNQPQHF
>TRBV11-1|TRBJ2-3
CASSLDGGLAGLQYF